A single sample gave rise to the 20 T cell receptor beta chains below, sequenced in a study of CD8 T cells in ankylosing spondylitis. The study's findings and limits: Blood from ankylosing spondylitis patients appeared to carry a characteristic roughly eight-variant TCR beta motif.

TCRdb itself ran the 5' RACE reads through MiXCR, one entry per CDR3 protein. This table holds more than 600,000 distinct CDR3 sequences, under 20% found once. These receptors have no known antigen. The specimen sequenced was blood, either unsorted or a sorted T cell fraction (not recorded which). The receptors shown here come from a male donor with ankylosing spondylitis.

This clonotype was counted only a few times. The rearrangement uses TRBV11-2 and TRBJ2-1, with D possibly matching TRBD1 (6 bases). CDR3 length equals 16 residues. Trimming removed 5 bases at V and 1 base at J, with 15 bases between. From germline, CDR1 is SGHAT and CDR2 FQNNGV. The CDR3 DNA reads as TGTGCCAGCAGCCCGTCCACAGGGTTGTCCTACAATGAGCAGTTCTTC. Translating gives CASSPSTGLSYNEQFF.

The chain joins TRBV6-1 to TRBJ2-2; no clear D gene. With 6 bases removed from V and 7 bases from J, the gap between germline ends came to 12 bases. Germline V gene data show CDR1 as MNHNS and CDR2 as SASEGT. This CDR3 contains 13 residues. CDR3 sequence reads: CASRQRVNGELFF. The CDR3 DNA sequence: TGTGCCAGCAGACAAAGGGTTAACGGGGAGCTGTTTTTT.

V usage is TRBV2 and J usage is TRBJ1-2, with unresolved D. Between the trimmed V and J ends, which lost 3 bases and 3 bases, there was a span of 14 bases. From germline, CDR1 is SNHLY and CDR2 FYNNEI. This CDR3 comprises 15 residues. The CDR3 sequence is CASSERAQVDYGYTF. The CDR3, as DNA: TGTGCCAGCAGTGAGAGGGCTCAAGTAGACTATGGCTACACCTTC.

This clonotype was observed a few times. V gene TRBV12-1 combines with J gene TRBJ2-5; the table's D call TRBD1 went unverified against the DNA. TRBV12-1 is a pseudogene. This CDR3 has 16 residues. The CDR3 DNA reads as TGTGCCAGCAGCTTCGACAGGGGGCGCCGGCAAGAGACCCAGTACTTC. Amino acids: CASSFDRGRRQETQYF.

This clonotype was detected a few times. CDR3 loop: CASKTDATNEKLFF. The CDR3 DNA reads TGCGCCAGCAAGACAGATGCAACTAATGAAAAACTGTTTTTT. V gene TRBV5-1 combines with J gene TRBJ1-4; D may be TRBD1 (5 bases). The CDR3 is 14 amino acids. CDR1 and CDR2 from the germline V gene are SGHRS and YFSETQ. V lost 6 bases, J lost 0 bases, and 9 bases lay in between.

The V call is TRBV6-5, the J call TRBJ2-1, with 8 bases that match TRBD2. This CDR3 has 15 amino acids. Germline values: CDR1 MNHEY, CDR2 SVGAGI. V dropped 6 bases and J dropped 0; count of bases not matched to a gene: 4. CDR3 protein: CASRLTSGSYNEQFF. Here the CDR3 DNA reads TGTGCCAGCAGATTAACTAGCGGCTCCTACAATGAGCAGTTCTTC.

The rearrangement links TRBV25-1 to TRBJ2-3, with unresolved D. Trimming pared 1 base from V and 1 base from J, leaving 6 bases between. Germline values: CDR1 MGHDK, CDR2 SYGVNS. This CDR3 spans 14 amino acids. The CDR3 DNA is TGTGCCAGCAGTGAATTTAGGGGCACAGATACGCAGTATTTT. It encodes CASSEFRGTDTQYF.

This CDR3 reads CASRLALDTQYF. CDR3 nucleotides: TGTGCCAGCAGGCTAGCATTGGATACGCAGTATTTT. V gene TRBV7-9 combines with J gene TRBJ2-3; tentative D call: TRBD2 (5 bases). Germline CDR1 reads SEHNR; CDR2 reads FQNEAQ (reference sequence). V lost 6 bases and J lost 6, with 10 bases in between. There are 12 residues in the CDR3.

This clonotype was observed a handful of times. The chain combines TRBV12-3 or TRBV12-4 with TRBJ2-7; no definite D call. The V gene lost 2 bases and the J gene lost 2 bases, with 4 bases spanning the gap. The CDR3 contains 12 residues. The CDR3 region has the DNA TGTGCCAGCAGTTTAATGCCCTACGAGCAGTACTTC. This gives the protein CASSLMPYEQYF.

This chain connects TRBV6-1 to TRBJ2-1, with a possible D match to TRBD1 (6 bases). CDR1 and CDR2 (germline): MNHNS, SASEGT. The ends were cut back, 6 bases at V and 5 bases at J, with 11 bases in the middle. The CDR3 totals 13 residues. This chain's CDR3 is CASSRDIDNEQFF. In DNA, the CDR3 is TGTGCCAGCAGCAGGGACATTGACAATGAGCAGTTCTTC.

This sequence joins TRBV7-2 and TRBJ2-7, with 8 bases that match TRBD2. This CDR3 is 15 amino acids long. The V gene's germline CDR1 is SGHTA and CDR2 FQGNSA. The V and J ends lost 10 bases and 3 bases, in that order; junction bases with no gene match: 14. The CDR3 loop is CATAPPTSGLYEQYF. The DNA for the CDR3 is TGTGCCACCGCGCCACCCACTAGCGGCCTCTACGAGCAGTACTTC.

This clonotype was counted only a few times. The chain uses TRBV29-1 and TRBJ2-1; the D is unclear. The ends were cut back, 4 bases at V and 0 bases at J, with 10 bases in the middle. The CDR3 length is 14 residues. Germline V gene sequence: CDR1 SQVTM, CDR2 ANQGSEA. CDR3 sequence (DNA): TGCAGCGTTGGCGGATCGGGCTCCTACAATGAGCAGTTCTTC. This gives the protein CSVGGSGSYNEQFF.

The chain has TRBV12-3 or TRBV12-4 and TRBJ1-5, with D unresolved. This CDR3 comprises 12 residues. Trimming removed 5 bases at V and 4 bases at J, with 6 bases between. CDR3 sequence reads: CASSTTNQPQHF. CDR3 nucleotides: TGTGCCAGCAGTACAACTAATCAGCCCCAGCATTTT.

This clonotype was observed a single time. The CDR3 loop is CASSHTVEVQETQYF. The DNA of the CDR3 is TGCGCCAGCAGCCACACCGTAGAAGTACAAGAGACCCAGTACTTC. This sequence joins TRBV4-1 and TRBJ2-5; no clear D. Trimming removed 3 bases at V and 2 bases at J, with 13 bases between. Germline V gene sequence: CDR1 MGHRA, CDR2 YSYEKL. This CDR3 is built from 15 residues.

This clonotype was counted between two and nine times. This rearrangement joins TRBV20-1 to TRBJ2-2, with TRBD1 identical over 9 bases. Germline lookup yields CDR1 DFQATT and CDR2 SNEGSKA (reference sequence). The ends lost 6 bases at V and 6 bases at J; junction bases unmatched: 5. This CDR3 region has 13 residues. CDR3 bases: TGCAGTGCAAATCGACAGGGGGCCGGGGAGCTGTTTTTT. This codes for CSANRQGAGELFF.

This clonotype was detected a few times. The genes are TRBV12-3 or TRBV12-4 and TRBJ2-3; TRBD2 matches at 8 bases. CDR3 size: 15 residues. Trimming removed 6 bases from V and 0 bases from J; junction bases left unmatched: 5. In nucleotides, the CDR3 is TGTGCCAGCAGAACGGGGGGGCGCAGCACAGATACGCAGTATTTT. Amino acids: CASRTGGRSTDTQYF.

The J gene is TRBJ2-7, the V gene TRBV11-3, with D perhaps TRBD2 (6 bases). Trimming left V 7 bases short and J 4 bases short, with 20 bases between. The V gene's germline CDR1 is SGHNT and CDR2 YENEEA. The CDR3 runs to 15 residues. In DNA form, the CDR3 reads TGTGCCAGCACCCCCACCGGGACTTACTCTTACGAGCAGTACTTC. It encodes CASTPTGTYSYEQYF.

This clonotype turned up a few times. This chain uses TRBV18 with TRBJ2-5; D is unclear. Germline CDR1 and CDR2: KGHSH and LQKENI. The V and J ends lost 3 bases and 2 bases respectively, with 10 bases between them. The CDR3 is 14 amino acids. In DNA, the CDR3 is TGTGCCAGCTCACCGCCGGAATTACAAGAGACCCAGTACTTC. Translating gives CASSPPELQETQYF.

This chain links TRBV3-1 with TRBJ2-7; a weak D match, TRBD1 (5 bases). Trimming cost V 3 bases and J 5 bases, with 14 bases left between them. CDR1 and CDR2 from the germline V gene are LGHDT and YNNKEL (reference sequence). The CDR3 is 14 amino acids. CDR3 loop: CASSQTDRVDEQYF. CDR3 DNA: TGTGCCAGCAGCCAGACCGACAGAGTCGACGAGCAGTACTTC.

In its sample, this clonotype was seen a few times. In nucleotides, the CDR3 is TGTGCCAGCAGTTCTCACATCACAGATACGCAGTATTTT. Amino acid sequence: CASSSHITDTQYF. V and J are TRBV28 and TRBJ2-3; no reliable D call. There are 13 residues in the CDR3. Trimming shortened V by 4 bases and J by 2 bases, and 7 bases separated the two germline ends. CDR1 and CDR2 (germline): MDHEN, SYDVKM.